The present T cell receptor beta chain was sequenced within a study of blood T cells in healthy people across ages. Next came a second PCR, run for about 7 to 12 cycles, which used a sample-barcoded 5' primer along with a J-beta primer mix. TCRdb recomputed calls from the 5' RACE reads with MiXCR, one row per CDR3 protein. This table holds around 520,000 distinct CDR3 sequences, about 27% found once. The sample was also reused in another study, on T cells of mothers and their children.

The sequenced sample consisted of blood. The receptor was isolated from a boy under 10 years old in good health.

The CDR3: CASSFSSGGLYNEQFF. The CDR3, as DNA: TGTGCCAGCAGTTTTTCTAGCGGGGGACTCTACAATGAGCAGTTCTTC. This chain joins TRBV12-3 or TRBV12-4 and TRBJ2-1; 10 nucleotides agree with TRBD2. The V gene end was trimmed by 3 bases and the J gene end by 3 bases; junction bases not matched to a gene: 5. The CDR3 contains 16 residues.